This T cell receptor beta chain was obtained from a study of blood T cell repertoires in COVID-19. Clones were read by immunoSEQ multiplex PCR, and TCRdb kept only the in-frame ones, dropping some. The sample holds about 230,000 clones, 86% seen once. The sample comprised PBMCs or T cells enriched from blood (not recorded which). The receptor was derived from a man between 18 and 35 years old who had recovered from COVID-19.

CDR3 in amino acids: CATSGGEGSDYGYTF. Written as DNA, the CDR3 is TGTGCCACCAGTGGGGGGGAGGGCTCGGACTATGGCTACACCTTC. The V gene is TRBV24-1, the J gene TRBJ1-2, with D perhaps TRBD1 (5 bases). V shed 5 bases and J shed 3 bases, with 15 bases lying between them. The CDR3 consists of 15 residues. CDR1 KGHDR and CDR2 SFDVKD come from the germline V gene.